Shown below are 28 T cell receptor beta chains from a single sample sequenced in a study of cytomegalovirus exposure and HLA in healthy donors. In the PCR, 60 Vbeta and 13 Jbeta primers were used. Using immunoSEQ multiplex PCR, the repertoire was profiled, and TCRdb retains in-frame clones only, with some absent. The top ten hold less than 5% of the sample, which has roughly 100,000 clones, 63% seen once. Sample: PBMCs. Receptors originate from a human donor in good health.

This clone was recorded a few times. The chain employs TRBV6-5 and TRBJ2-1; 9 bases are shared with TRBD1. V gave up 5 bases and J gave up 6 bases; unmatched junction bases: 5. The CDR3 contains 14 residues. Germline V lookup: CDR1 MNHEY, CDR2 SVGAGI. This CDR3 reads CASSQGQGANEQFF. The CDR3 DNA reads as TGTGCCAGCAGTCAGGGACAGGGAGCCAATGAGCAGTTCTTC.

V and J are TRBV7-9 and TRBJ2-1; weak D call: TRBD2 (7 bases). Trimming removed 5 bases at V and 3 bases at J, with 14 bases between. This CDR3 has 15 amino acids. CDR1 is SEHNR and CDR2 is FQNEAQ in the germline V gene (reference sequence). CDR3 sequence (DNA): TGTGCCAGCAGCCTAGGAGGGGGGGGCTACAATGAGCAGTTCTTC. Translation: CASSLGGGGYNEQFF.

This clone occurred a few times. V gene TRBV29-1 combines with J gene TRBJ2-1; TRBD2 agrees at 9 bases. CDR3 length equals 16 residues. Germline lookup yields CDR1 SQVTM and CDR2 ANQGSEA. With 1 base clipped from V and 7 bases from J, the junction kept 11 bases outside the gene matches. CDR3 in DNA: TGCAGCGTTGAAGGGTTAAGTGGACTAGCGTTAAATGAGCAGTTCTTC. Amino acids: CSVEGLSGLALNEQFF.

This chain connects TRBV7-2 to TRBJ2-1; the match to TRBD2 covers 9 bases. This CDR3 region has 16 residues. The V gene's germline CDR1 is SGHTA and CDR2 FQGNSA. The V gene end was trimmed by 7 bases and the J gene end by 2 bases; junction bases not matched to a gene: 9. The CDR3 is CASTAQTSGPYNEQFF. CDR3 bases: TGTGCCAGCACCGCCCAAACTAGCGGGCCCTACAATGAGCAGTTCTTC.

The genes are TRBV29-1 and TRBJ2-2, with 7 nucleotides matching TRBD2. The CDR3 runs to 12 residues. CDR1 and CDR2 from the germline V gene are SQVTM and ANQGSEA. Trimming at V came to 4 bases and at J to 5 bases, leaving 1 base not matched to a gene. The CDR3 nucleotides read TGCAGCGTTGGACTAGCTACCGGGGAGCTGTTTTTT. It specifies CSVGLATGELFF.

The V and J genes are TRBV19 and TRBJ2-7, with D uncertain. This CDR3 has 14 residues. V was trimmed by 6 bases and J by 0 bases, leaving 12 bases between them. Germline assignment: CDR1 LNHDA and CDR2 SQIVND (reference sequence). The CDR3 loop reads CASRARGDSYEQYF. DNA of the CDR3: TGTGCCAGTAGGGCTCGAGGAGACTCCTACGAGCAGTACTTC.

This clone has only a few counts. This sample includes further DNA sequences coding for the same CDR3. V and J are TRBV7-9 and TRBJ2-7; no firm D call. V lost 4 bases to trimming and J lost 0 bases, with 7 bases between them. From germline, CDR1 is SEHNR and CDR2 FQNEAQ (reference sequence). The CDR3 extends over 13 amino acids. The CDR3 coding sequence is TGTGCCAGCAGCTCCCCTAGCTCCTACGAGCAGTACTTC. This sequence encodes CASSSPSSYEQYF. Together with reference TRBV7-9 and TRBJ2-7, the CDR3 gives the full variable domain: DTGVSQNPRHKITKRGQNVTFRCDPISEHNRLYWYRQTLGQGPEFLTYFQNEAQLEKSRLLSDRFSAERPKGSFSTLEIQRTEQGDSAMYLCASSSPSSYEQYFGPGTRLTVT.

In this sample, this clone turned up a few times. The gene calls are TRBV5-1 and TRBJ2-7; D is ambiguous. CDR3 length: 14 amino acids. Germline lookup yields CDR1 SGHRS and CDR2 YFSETQ. Trimming stripped 0 bases from V and 6 bases from J, with 13 bases between. CDR3 nucleotide sequence: TGCGCCAGCAGCTTGGGTTCAAGTACCGGCGAGCAGTACTTC. This sequence encodes CASSLGSSTGEQYF.

V usage is TRBV7-9 and J usage is TRBJ2-1; tentatively, D is TRBD2 (6 bases). The V and J ends lost 5 bases and 12 bases respectively, with 11 bases between them. Germline lookup yields CDR1 SEHNR and CDR2 FQNEAQ (reference sequence). The CDR3 extends over 11 amino acids. This CDR3 is CASSRSSVQFF. The DNA for the CDR3 is TGTGCCAGCAGCCGATCTAGCGTGCAGTTCTTC.

The rearrangement uses TRBV29-1 and TRBJ2-3; a possible D gene is TRBD2 (5 bases). The V gene's germline CDR1 is SQVTM and CDR2 ANQGSEA. The CDR3 length is 13 residues. Trimming shortened V by 4 bases and J by 6 bases, and 14 bases separated the two germline ends. The CDR3 loop reads CSVVGSVSDTQYF. CDR3 nucleotides: TGCAGCGTTGTAGGGAGTGTTTCGGATACGCAGTATTTT.

The genes are TRBV19 and TRBJ1-1, with 8 bases lining up with TRBD1. Germline values: CDR1 LNHDA, CDR2 SQIVND (reference sequence). Trimming took 7 bases from V and 0 from J; bases not matched to a gene: 13. The length of the CDR3 is 17 residues. CDR3 loop: CASTEVWTGSMNTEAFF. In nucleotides, the CDR3 is TGTGCCAGTACCGAAGTTTGGACAGGGAGTATGAACACTGAAGCTTTCTTT.

V gene TRBV6-6 combines with J gene TRBJ1-1, with D perhaps TRBD1 (6 bases). Trimming pared 4 bases from V and 6 bases from J, leaving 21 bases between. CDR1 MNHNY and CDR2 SVGAGI come from the germline V gene (reference sequence). The CDR3 is 16 amino acids. The CDR3 bases are TGTGCCAGCAGTTCCCCGAACAGGGCAAGGAGCGCTGAAGCTTTCTTT. Amino acid sequence: CASSSPNRARSAEAFF.

This sequence joins TRBV6-5 and TRBJ1-4, with 8 bases aligning to TRBD1. This CDR3 has 16 amino acids. Losses at the gene ends were 4 bases for V and 4 bases for J; bases not matched to a gene: 8. The germline CDR1 and CDR2 sequences are MNHEY and SVGAGI. CDR3 protein: CASSSGTGLGNEKLFF. For the CDR3, the DNA is TGTGCCAGCAGTTCAGGGACAGGTTTGGGTAATGAAAAACTGTTTTTT.

As DNA, the CDR3 is TGTGCCAGCAGCTTTCCCCCCACCGGGACTAGCACCCGGGATGAGCAGTTCTTC. Its protein is CASSFPPTGTSTRDEQFF. The rearrangement links TRBV7-9 to TRBJ2-1; TRBD2 aligns across 9 bases. The CDR3 spans 18 residues. The germline V gene has CDR1 SEHNR and CDR2 FQNEAQ (reference sequence). Losses at the gene ends were 3 bases for V and 8 bases for J; bases not matched to a gene: 17.

The chain employs TRBV19 and TRBJ2-5; the match to TRBD2 covers 13 bases. The end of the DNA is better explained by TRBJ2-7, so the J call may be wrong. There are 15 residues in the CDR3. The germline V gene encodes CDR1 LNHDA and CDR2 SQIVND (reference sequence). Written as DNA, the CDR3 is TGTGCCAGTGGGACTAGCGGGATGTCCTCCTACGAGCAGTACTTC. Protein: CASGTSGMSSYEQYF.

The genes are TRBV5-1 and TRBJ1-1, with D possibly TRBD1 on 5 matching bases. CDR3 length: 13 residues. Trimming took off 3 bases at V and 6 bases at J, with 12 bases between the two ends. Germline lookup yields CDR1 SGHRS and CDR2 YFSETQ. The CDR3 sequence is CASSSVGGSEAFF. The CDR3 nucleotides are TGCGCCAGCAGCTCGGTCGGGGGTTCTGAAGCTTTCTTT.

The rearrangement links TRBV5-5 to TRBJ2-2, with TRBD1 matching over 7 bases. With V trimmed by 3 bases and J by 2 bases, 4 bases remained unmatched. The CDR3 runs to 15 residues. The germline gives CDR1 SGHKS, CDR2 YYEKEE (reference sequence). The CDR3 loop is CASSSRTGNTGELFF. The CDR3 region has the DNA TGTGCCAGCAGCTCTAGGACAGGAAACACCGGGGAGCTGTTTTTT.

The chain is built from TRBV11-3 and TRBJ2-1, with D possibly matching TRBD1 (6 bases). V was trimmed by 5 bases and J by 7 bases, leaving 9 bases between them. From germline, CDR1 is SGHNT and CDR2 YENEEA. The CDR3 runs to 12 residues. The CDR3 protein is CASSGRGNEQFF. The CDR3 nucleotides are TGTGCCAGCAGCGGCAGGGGAAATGAGCAGTTCTTC.

This clone showed up many times. The chain couples TRBV6-5 to TRBJ1-3; D not resolved. This CDR3 spans 14 amino acids. Germline V gene sequence: CDR1 MNHEY, CDR2 SVGAGI. V was shortened by 7 bases and J by 0 bases, with 10 bases between the two germline ends. The CDR3 region is CASMVTISGNTIYF. In nucleotides, the CDR3 is TGTGCCAGCATGGTAACAATCTCTGGAAACACCATATATTTT.

The V call is TRBV18, the J call TRBJ2-1; TRBD1 agrees at 7 bases. The length of the CDR3 is 17 residues. Germline assignment: CDR1 KGHSH and CDR2 LQKENI. Trimming at V came to 2 bases and at J to 3 bases, leaving 10 bases not matched to a gene. CDR3 protein: CASSPIDRAGIYNEQFF. The CDR3 nucleotides read TGTGCCAGCTCACCAATTGACAGGGCAGGGATCTACAATGAGCAGTTCTTC.

This clone was observed a handful of times. The chain combines TRBV6-6 with TRBJ2-7; D call uncertain. Germline values: CDR1 MNHNY, CDR2 SVGAGI (reference sequence). Between the trimmed V and J ends, which lost 6 bases and 4 bases, there was a span of 16 bases. The CDR3 covers 14 residues. CDR3 protein: CASSPLGDAYEQYF. In DNA, the CDR3 is TGTGCCAGCAGCCCTCTCGGTGATGCTTACGAGCAGTACTTC.

The chain couples TRBV7-2 to TRBJ2-7, with 13 positions matching TRBD2. Unmatched junction bases numbered 4, after V lost 8 bases and J lost 3 bases. CDR3 length: 14 residues. Germline V gene data show CDR1 as SGHTA and CDR2 as FQGNSA. The CDR3 DNA is TGTGCCAGCGGGTGGACTAGCGGGAGCTACGAGCAGTACTTC. This codes for CASGWTSGSYEQYF.

This clone was counted only a few times. The chain recombines TRBV7-9 with TRBJ1-5; D perhaps matches TRBD1 (6 bases). V was clipped by 4 bases and J by 9 bases, with 10 bases between them. Per germline, CDR1 SEHNR and CDR2 FQNEAQ (reference sequence). CDR3 length: 12 residues. The CDR3 coding sequence is TGTGCCAGCAGCTCCCAGGGGACGCCCCAGCATTTT. Encoded protein: CASSSQGTPQHF. Filled out from reference TRBV7-9 and TRBJ1-5, the complete variable domain reads DTGVSQNPRHKITKRGQNVTFRCDPISEHNRLYWYRQTLGQGPEFLTYFQNEAQLEKSRLLSDRFSAERPKGSFSTLEIQRTEQGDSAMYLCASSSQGTPQHFGDGTRLSIL.

The chain is built from TRBV6-1 and TRBJ1-4, with a weak D call TRBD1 (6 bases). Germline lookup yields CDR1 MNHNS and CDR2 SASEGT. The CDR3 covers 18 residues. V lost 1 base to trimming and J lost 1 base, with 16 bases between them. CDR3 nucleotide sequence: TGTGCCAGCAGTGAAGGGGGCAGGGGTCCCCTAACTAATGAAAAACTGTTTTTT. Protein sequence: CASSEGGRGPLTNEKLFF.

This clone has only a few counts. This same CDR3 is encoded by further DNA sequences in the sample. The chain combines TRBV6-5 with TRBJ2-3, with TRBD2 matching over 9 bases. The CDR3 consists of 15 residues. The ends lost 5 bases at V and 7 bases at J; junction bases unmatched: 10. Germline CDR1 MNHEY, CDR2 SVGAGI. CDR3 DNA sequence: TGTGCCAGCAGTCCCCCTGGGCTAGCGGGATATACGCAGTATTTT. As protein: CASSPPGLAGYTQYF.

The chain uses TRBV19 and TRBJ2-1; 9 nucleotides match TRBD1. Germline CDR1 reads LNHDA; CDR2 reads SQIVND (reference sequence). The CDR3 has 15 residues. J lost 10 bases, V lost 3 bases, and 10 bases had no gene match. The CDR3 bases are TGTGCCAGTAGTATTCGGCGGGACAGGGTAAGGGAGCAGTTCTTC. It yields the protein CASSIRRDRVREQFF.

The chain employs TRBV4-1 and TRBJ1-2; D may be TRBD1 (5 bases). V lost 4 bases to trimming and J lost 0 bases, with 18 bases between them. The CDR3 spans 17 residues. Looked up from germline, CDR1 is MGHRA and CDR2 is YSYEKL. The CDR3 reads CASSPSPPGGTNYGYTF. In nucleotides, the CDR3 is TGCGCCAGCAGCCCCTCCCCCCCGGGGGGAACTAACTATGGCTACACCTTC.

This chain uses TRBV5-1 with TRBJ1-2, with 7 bases fitting TRBD1. Germline CDR1 is SGHRS and CDR2 is YFSETQ. The ends lost 3 bases at V and 4 bases at J; junction bases unmatched: 3. There are 13 residues in the CDR3. CDR3 amino acids: CASSYGTAYGYTF. The CDR3 DNA is TGCGCCAGCAGCTACGGGACAGCCTATGGCTACACCTTC.